Sequencing of this TCR beta chain was carried out in a study of control samples from healthy donors and cancer patients. Sequenced by immunoSEQ multiplex PCR; TCRdb stores in-frame clones only, minus some. The sample contains fewer than 85,000 clones, approximately 92% of which appear only once. Germline CDR1 is ENHRY and CDR2 is SYGVKD. This CDR3 contains 17 residues. J lost 2 bases, V lost 7 bases, and 12 bases had no gene match. Sequenced sample: blood. The receptor was isolated from a woman aged 55-69 years in good health. The J gene is TRBJ2-2, the V gene TRBV10-3; 8 nucleotides agree with TRBD2. The CDR3 region has the DNA TGTGCCATCACCCCATCGGGGGGGACCTTTAACACCGGGGAGCTGTTTTTT. The encoded protein is CAITPSGGTFNTGELFF.